The sequence of this TCR beta chain was determined in a study of early T cells in non-severe SARS-CoV-2 infection. The study's findings and limits: A preference for anti-spike CD8 responses marked VDJdb matching, which missed private and CD4 specificities.

The CDR3 consists of 11 residues. V was trimmed by 3 bases and J by 4 bases, leaving 4 bases between them. In germline, CDR1 is SGHDT, CDR2 YYEEEE. Each CDR3 protein gets one entry after TCRdb re-called the 5' RACE reads with MiXCR. This repertoire shows roughly 63,000 distinct CDR3 sequences, roughly 12% found once; its top ten account for about 4%. In the case of this clonotype: What it binds is unknown.

The specimen sequenced was whole blood. The TCR was taken from an adult who was a healthcare worker with PCR-confirmed SARS-CoV-2 infection or an uninfected control (not recorded which). V and J are TRBV5-6 and TRBJ2-5; D is unresolved. The CDR3 DNA reads TGTGCCAGCAGCTCCAGAGAGACCCAGTACTTC. Translating it yields CASSSRETQYF. The variable domain in full, completed from reference TRBV5-6 and TRBJ2-5, reads DAGVTQSPTHLIKTRGQQVTLRCSPKSGHDTVSWYQQALGQGPQFIFQYYEEEERQRGNFPDRFSGHQFPNYSSELNVNALLLGDSALYLCASSSRETQYFGPGTRLLVL.